This TCR beta chain derives from a study of cytomegalovirus exposure and HLA in healthy donors. Study-wide context: An early data release held around 80 million unique TCRs from HLA-typed donors. There were just under 400 genotyped donors. Of these, roughly 80% fell in the genetic ancestry cluster associated with self-reported Caucasian donors.

As regards this clone: The antigen is unknown.

Study results and limitations: In an earlier analysis, most TCR beta V segments were productive about 87% or about 30% of the time. The number of N-insertions in an Asian-associated ancestry cluster was reportedly below the 666-donor mean in a later analysis.

PCR employed 60 Vbeta and 13 Jbeta primers. Some clones are missing from TCRdb's copy, which holds only in-frame ones; the method was immunoSEQ multiplex PCR. The table lists roughly 300,000 clones, 86% of them singletons. The TCR was taken from a man in his forties in good health and CMV-seropositive. Material: PBMCs.

CDR3 nucleotides: TGTGCCAGCAGCCTACGACAGATCTATGGCTACACCTTC. It yields the protein CASSLRQIYGYTF. The V and J genes are TRBV5-6 and TRBJ1-2; TRBD1 might be the D (5 bases). The CDR3 consists of 13 residues. CDR1 is SGHDT and CDR2 is YYEEEE in the germline V gene. V was cut by 4 bases and J by 4 bases, with 11 bases left in between.